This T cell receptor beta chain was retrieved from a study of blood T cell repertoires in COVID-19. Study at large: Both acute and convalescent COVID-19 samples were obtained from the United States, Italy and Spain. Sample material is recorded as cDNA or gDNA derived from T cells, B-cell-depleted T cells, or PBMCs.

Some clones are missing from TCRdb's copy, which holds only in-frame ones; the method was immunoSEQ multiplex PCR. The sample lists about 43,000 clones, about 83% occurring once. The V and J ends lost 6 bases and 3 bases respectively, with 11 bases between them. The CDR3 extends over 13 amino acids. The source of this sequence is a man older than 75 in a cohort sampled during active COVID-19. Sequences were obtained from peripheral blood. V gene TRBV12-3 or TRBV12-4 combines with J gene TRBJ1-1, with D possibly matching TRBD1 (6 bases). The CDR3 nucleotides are TGTGCCAGCAGGAGATCAGGGGACACTGAAGCTTTCTTT. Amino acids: CASRRSGDTEAFF.